A single sample gave rise to the 9 T cell receptor beta chains below, sequenced in a study of blood T cell repertoires in COVID-19. Produced via immunoSEQ multiplex PCR; TCRdb's table is partial and in-frame only. The sample consists of about 160,000 clones, 70% to 90% of them appearing once. The sequencing sample was made of peripheral blood. The receptors derive from a woman aged 70-85 years with acute or convalescent COVID-19.

The rearrangement links TRBV4-1 to TRBJ2-7; TRBD1 matches at 10 bases. The CDR3 sequence is 15 residues long. Trimming at V came to 4 bases and at J to 2 bases, leaving 5 bases not matched to a gene. Germline CDR1 reads MGHRA; CDR2 reads YSYEKL. The CDR3 loop reads CASSLVGQGAYEQYF. The CDR3 DNA follows: TGCGCCAGCAGCCTAGTCGGACAGGGGGCCTACGAGCAGTACTTC.

This rearrangement joins TRBV9 to TRBJ1-1; D is perhaps TRBD1 (6 bases). Trimming removed 0 bases from V and 5 bases from J, with 11 bases in between. The CDR3 totals 14 residues. Germline V gives CDR1 SGDLS, CDR2 YYNGEE. The CDR3 sequence: CASSVGGGWTEAFF. For the CDR3, the DNA is TGTGCCAGCAGCGTAGGTGGGGGCTGGACTGAAGCTTTCTTT.

The chain is built from TRBV3-1 (or the pseudogene TRBV3-2) and TRBJ2-7, with a possible D match to TRBD2 (7 bases). This CDR3 region has 13 residues. Germline loops: CDR1 LGHDT, CDR2 YNNKEL (reference sequence). Trimming took 5 bases from V and 9 from J, leaving 17 bases between them. For the CDR3, the DNA is TGTGCCAGCAGCAAAACAAGGGGGGGAACGCAGTACTTC. Encoded protein: CASSKTRGGTQYF.

V and J are TRBV2 and TRBJ1-5, with TRBD1 matching 9 bases. Trimming took 6 bases from V and 9 from J; bases not matched to a gene: 12. Germline values: CDR1 SNHLY, CDR2 FYNNEI. The CDR3 contains 15 residues. The CDR3 coding sequence is TGTGCCAGCAGGGGAACCGGGACAGGGACGGTGCCCCAGCATTTT. Translation gives CASRGTGTGTVPQHF.

This chain links TRBV19 with TRBJ1-2; D is ambiguous. Germline CDR1 is LNHDA and CDR2 is SQIVND (reference sequence). Trimming shortened V by 6 bases and J by 0 bases, and 14 bases separated the two germline ends. The CDR3 has 15 residues. For the CDR3, the DNA is TGTGCCAGTAGACCGATTGACTCTTCTAACTATGGCTACACCTTC. This gives the protein CASRPIDSSNYGYTF.

The chain recombines TRBV6-2 or TRBV6-3 with TRBJ1-6; the match to TRBD1 covers 7 bases. Looked up from germline, CDR1 is MNHEY and CDR2 is SVGEGT. J gave up 0 bases and V 2 bases, and 10 bases lay outside the gene matches. The CDR3 loop spans 19 amino acids. The CDR3 sequence: CASSYPLGQPSSYNSPLHF. CDR3 coding DNA: TGTGCCAGCAGTTACCCCCTGGGACAGCCGAGCTCCTATAATTCACCCCTCCACTTT.

The chain carries TRBV5-5 and TRBJ1-1, with D unresolved. Germline assignment: CDR1 SGHKS and CDR2 YYEKEE (reference sequence). V was cut by 0 bases and J by 6 bases, with 9 bases left in between. This CDR3 is built from 13 residues. The CDR3 spells CASSLAGVPEAFF. CDR3 coding DNA: TGTGCCAGCAGCTTGGCCGGGGTCCCTGAAGCTTTCTTT.

J is TRBJ1-5 and V is TRBV12-5; 9 nucleotides align to TRBD1. The germline gives CDR1 LGHNT, CDR2 FRNRAP. The V gene end was trimmed by 6 bases and the J gene end by 7 bases; junction bases not matched to a gene: 28. The CDR3 is made up of 21 amino acids. The CDR3 sequence: CASGYKTRPLWRDRVKQPQHF. The DNA for the CDR3 is TGTGCTAGTGGCTATAAAACACGCCCACTGTGGCGGGACAGGGTGAAGCAGCCCCAGCATTTT.

The chain couples TRBV15 to TRBJ2-5; D is perhaps TRBD1 (6 bases). Trimming took 0 bases from V and 1 from J, leaving 12 bases between them. This CDR3 has 16 residues. The germline CDR1 and CDR2 sequences are LNHNV and YYDKDF (reference sequence). CDR3 sequence (DNA): TGTGCCACCAGCAGAGATCTGAGGGGGTTCCAAGAGACCCAGTACTTC. Residues: CATSRDLRGFQETQYF.